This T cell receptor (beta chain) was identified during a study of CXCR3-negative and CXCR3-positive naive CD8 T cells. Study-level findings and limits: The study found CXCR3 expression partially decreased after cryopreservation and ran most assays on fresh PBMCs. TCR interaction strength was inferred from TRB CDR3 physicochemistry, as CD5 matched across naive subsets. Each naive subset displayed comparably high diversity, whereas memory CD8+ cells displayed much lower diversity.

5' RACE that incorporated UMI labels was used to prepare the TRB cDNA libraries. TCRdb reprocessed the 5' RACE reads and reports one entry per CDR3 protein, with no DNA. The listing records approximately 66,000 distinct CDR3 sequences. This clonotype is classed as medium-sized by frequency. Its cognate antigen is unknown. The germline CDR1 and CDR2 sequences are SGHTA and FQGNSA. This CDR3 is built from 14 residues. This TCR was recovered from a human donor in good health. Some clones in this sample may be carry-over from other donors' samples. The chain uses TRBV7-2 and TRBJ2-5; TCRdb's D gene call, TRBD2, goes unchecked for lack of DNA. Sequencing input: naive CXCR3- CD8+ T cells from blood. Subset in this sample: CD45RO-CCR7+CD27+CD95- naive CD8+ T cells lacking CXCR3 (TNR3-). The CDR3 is CASSPDGQRETQYF.